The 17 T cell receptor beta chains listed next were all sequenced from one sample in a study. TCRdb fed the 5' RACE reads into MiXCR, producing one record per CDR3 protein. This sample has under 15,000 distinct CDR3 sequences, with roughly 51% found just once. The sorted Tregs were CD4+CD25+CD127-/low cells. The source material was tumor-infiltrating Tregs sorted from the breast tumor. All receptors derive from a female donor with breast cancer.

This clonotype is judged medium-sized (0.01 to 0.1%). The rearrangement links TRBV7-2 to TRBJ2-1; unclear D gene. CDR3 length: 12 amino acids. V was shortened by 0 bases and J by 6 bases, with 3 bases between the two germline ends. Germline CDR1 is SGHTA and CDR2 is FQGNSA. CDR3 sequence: CASSLAVNEQFF. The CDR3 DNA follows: TGTGCCAGCAGCTTAGCCGTCAATGAGCAGTTCTTC.

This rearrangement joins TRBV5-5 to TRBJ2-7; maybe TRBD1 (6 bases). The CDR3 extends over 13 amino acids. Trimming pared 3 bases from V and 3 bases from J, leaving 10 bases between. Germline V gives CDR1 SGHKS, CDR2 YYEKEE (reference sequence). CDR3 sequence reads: CASSWDTFYEQYF. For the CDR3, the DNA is TGTGCCAGCAGCTGGGACACCTTCTACGAGCAGTACTTC. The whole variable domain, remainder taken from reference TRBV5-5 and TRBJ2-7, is DAGVTQSPTHLIKTRGQQVTLRCSPISGHKSVSWYQQVLGQGPQFIFQYYEKEERGRGNFPDRFSARQFPNYSSELNVNALLLGDSALYLCASSWDTFYEQYFGPGTRLTVT.

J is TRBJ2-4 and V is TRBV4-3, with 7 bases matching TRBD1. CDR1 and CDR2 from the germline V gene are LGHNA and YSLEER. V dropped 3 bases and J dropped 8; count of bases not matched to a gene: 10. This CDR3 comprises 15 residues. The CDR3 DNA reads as TGCGCCAGCAGCCAGAACAGGGGAACCGAAGACATTCAGTACTTC. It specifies CASSQNRGTEDIQYF.

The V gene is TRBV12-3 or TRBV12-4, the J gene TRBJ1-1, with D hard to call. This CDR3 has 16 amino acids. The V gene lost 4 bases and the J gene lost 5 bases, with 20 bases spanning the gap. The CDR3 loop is CASSSHPGLGKTEAFF. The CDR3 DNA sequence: TGTGCCAGCAGTTCCCACCCCGGACTGGGGAAAACTGAAGCTTTCTTT.

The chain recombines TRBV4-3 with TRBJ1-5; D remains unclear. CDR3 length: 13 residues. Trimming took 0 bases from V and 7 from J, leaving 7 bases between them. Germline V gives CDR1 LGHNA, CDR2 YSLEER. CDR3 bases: TGCGCCAGCAGCCAAGACTTAAAACAGCCCCAGCATTTT. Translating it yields CASSQDLKQPQHF.

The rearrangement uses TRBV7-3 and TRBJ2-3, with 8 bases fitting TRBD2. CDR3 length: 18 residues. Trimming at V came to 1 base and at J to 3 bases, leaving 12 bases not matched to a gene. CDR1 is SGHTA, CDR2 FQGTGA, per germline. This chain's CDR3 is CASSLIGRSGRWTDTQYF. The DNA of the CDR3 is TGTGCCAGCAGCTTAATAGGTCGGAGCGGGAGATGGACAGATACGCAGTATTTT. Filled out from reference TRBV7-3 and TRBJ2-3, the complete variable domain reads GAGVSQTPSNKVTEKGKYVELRCDPISGHTALYWYRQSLGQGPEFLIYFQGTGAADDSGLPNDRFFAVRPEGSVSTLKIQRTERGDSAVYLCASSLIGRSGRWTDTQYFGPGTRLTVL.

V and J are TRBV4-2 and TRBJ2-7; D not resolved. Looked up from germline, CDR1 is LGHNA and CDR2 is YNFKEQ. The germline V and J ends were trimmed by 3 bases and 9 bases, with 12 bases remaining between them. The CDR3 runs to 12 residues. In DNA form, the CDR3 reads TGTGCCAGCAGCCAGGAAAGGGCGGCGCAGTACTTC. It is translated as CASSQERAAQYF.

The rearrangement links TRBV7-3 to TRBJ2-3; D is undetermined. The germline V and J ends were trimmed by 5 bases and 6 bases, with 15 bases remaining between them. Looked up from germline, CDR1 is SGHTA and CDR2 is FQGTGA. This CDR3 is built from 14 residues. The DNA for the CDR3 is TGTGCCAGCAGCCCGGACCTCTTTTCTGATACGCAGTATTTT. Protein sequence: CASSPDLFSDTQYF.

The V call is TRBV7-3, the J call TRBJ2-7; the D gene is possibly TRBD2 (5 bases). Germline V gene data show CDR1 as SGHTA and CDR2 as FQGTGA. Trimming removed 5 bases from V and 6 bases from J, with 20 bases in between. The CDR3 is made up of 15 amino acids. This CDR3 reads CASSPGIGPVGEQYF. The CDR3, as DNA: TGTGCCAGCAGCCCGGGGATTGGCCCGGTTGGCGAGCAGTACTTC.

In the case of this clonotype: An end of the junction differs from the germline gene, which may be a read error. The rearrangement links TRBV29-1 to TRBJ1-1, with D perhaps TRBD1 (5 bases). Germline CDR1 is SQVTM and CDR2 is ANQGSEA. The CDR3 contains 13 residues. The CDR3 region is CSVEKGTNTEAFF. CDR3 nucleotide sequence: TGCAGCGTTGAAAAAGGGACGAACACCGAAGCTTTCTTT.

The CDR3 loop is CASSWGGDLETQYF. CDR3 DNA: TGTGCCAGCAGTTGGGGAGGAGATTTAGAGACCCAGTACTTC. The gene calls are TRBV12-3 or TRBV12-4 and TRBJ2-5; tentatively, D is TRBD2 (6 bases). Trimming took off 4 bases at V and 4 bases at J, with 13 bases between the two ends. The length of the CDR3 is 14 residues.

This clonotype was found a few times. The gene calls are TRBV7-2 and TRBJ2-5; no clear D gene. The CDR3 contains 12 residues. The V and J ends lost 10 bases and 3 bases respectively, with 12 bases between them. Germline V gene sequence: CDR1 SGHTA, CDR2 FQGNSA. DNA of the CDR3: TGTGCCACCTCCTTGGTGGAAGAGACCCAGTACTTC. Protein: CATSLVEETQYF.

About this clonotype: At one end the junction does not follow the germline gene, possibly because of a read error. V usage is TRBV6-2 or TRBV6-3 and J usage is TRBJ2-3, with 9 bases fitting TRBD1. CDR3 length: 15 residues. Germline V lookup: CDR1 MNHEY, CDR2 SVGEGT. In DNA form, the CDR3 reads TGTGCCAGCAGCGATCGACAGGGGGGCACAGGTACGCAGTATTTT. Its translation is CASSDRQGGTGTQYF.

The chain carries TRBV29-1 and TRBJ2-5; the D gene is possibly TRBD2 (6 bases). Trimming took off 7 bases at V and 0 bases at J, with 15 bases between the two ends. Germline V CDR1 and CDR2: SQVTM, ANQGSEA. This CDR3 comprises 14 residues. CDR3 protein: CSGVPLADQETQYF. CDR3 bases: TGCAGCGGAGTTCCGTTAGCGGACCAAGAGACCCAGTACTTC.

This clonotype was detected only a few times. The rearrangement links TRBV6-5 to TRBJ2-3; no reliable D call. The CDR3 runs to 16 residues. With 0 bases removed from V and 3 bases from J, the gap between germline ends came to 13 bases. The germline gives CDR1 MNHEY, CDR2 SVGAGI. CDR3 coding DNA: TGTGCCAGCAGTTACTCGTATCTGGGGTTTACAGATACGCAGTATTTT. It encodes CASSYSYLGFTDTQYF.

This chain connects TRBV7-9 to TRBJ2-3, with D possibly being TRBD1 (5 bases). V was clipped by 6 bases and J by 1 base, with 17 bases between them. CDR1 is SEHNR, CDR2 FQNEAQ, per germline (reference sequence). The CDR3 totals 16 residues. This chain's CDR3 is CASSRTGSWGTDTQYF. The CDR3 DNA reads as TGTGCCAGCAGTCGTACAGGTTCTTGGGGCACAGATACGCAGTATTTT.

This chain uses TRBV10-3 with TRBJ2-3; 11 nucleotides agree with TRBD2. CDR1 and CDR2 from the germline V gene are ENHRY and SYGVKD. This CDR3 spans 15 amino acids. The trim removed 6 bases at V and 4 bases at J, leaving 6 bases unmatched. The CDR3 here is CAIRSTSGNADTQYF. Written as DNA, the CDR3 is TGTGCCATCAGGTCGACTAGCGGGAACGCAGATACGCAGTATTTT.